These 2 T cell receptor beta chains share one sample of origin, sequenced in a study of beta chain features in type 1 diabetes. Expressed TCRB transcripts were sequenced after all isolated RNA was converted to cDNA. Libraries were prepared by immunoSEQ multiplex PCR; TCRdb keeps only in-frame clonotypes and omits some of them. The sample lists hundreds of thousands of clones; 30% were seen once. The sample was naive CD4+ T cells from blood. The receptors here all came from a man aged 18-30 years in good health.

The chain joins TRBV6-5 to TRBJ1-4; 9 bases map to TRBD1. This CDR3 spans 16 amino acids. The V and J ends lost 0 bases and 8 bases, in that order; junction bases with no gene match: 7. The germline gives CDR1 MNHEY, CDR2 SVGAGI. The CDR3 DNA reads TGTGCCAGCAGTTACTCGGCCGGGACAGGGATCGAAAAACTGTTTTTT. Amino acid sequence: CASSYSAGTGIEKLFF.

The rearrangement uses TRBV9 and TRBJ2-3, with TRBD2 identical over 7 bases. The CDR3 is 17 amino acids. Trimming cost V 4 bases and J 5 bases; bases outside gene matches: 16. Germline V gene sequence: CDR1 SGDLS, CDR2 YYNGEE. The CDR3 DNA reads TGTGCCAGCAGCACTTACCAGGGCGGGAGACTGGGAGATACGCAGTATTTT. As protein: CASSTYQGGRLGDTQYF.